The clone carrying this TCR beta chain was detected only once. Its antigen is as yet unknown. Next came a second PCR, run for roughly 6 to 11 cycles, which used a sample-barcoded 5' primer along with a J-beta primer mix. One entry per CDR3 protein, called by TCRdb with MiXCR from the 5' RACE reads. The table includes about 2 million distinct CDR3 sequences, about 50% detected once. This specimen belongs to a study of blood T cells in healthy people across ages. General study results and limits: Observed TCR beta diversity showed a strong correlation with the percentage of naive T cells as measured by flow cytometry.

The CDR3 runs 16 residues. The germline CDR1 and CDR2 sequences are MNHEY and SVGAGI. There were at least 5.5 micrograms of total RNA extracted from every sample. The sample taken for sequencing was blood. V gene TRBV6-5 combines with J gene TRBJ2-7; D possibly corresponds to TRBD2 (7 bases). The DNA end is a closer match to TRBJ2-1, so the J assignment may be wrong. This TCR came from a woman aged 40 to 50 in good health. This CDR3 reads CASRLGGPRGVNEQFF. In nucleotides, the CDR3 is TGTGCCAGCAGGCTGGGGGGGCCACGGGGGGTCAATGAGCAGTTCTTC.